The 23 T cell receptor beta chains below were found in one sample sequenced in a study of technical replicates of blood from a handful of donors. Sequenced by immunoSEQ multiplex PCR; TCRdb stores in-frame clones only, minus some. The table has approximately 68,000 clones, under 98% seen once. The sequenced sample was T cells isolated from PBMCs. The origin of the receptors is a human donor in good health.

V and J are TRBV10-3 and TRBJ2-1, with 13 bases aligning to TRBD2. The germline gives CDR1 ENHRY, CDR2 SYGVKD. This CDR3 is 15 amino acids long. Germline trimming cut 6 bases from V and 7 bases from J; bases unmatched to any gene: 6. The CDR3 is CAISETSGRANEQFF. For the CDR3, the DNA is TGTGCCATCAGCGAAACTAGCGGGAGGGCAAATGAGCAGTTCTTC.

J is TRBJ2-7 and V is TRBV20-1; no firm D call. This CDR3 is built from 10 residues. Trimming pared 5 bases from V and 6 bases from J, leaving 8 bases between. Germline assignment: CDR1 DFQATT and CDR2 SNEGSKA (reference sequence). CDR3 protein: CSAEESEQYF. The CDR3 nucleotides read TGCAGTGCTGAGGAGAGCGAGCAGTACTTC.

This chain joins TRBV2 and TRBJ1-2; TRBD1 aligns across 8 bases. Per the germline V gene, CDR1 is SNHLY and CDR2 is FYNNEI. The CDR3 is 15 amino acids. J lost 6 bases, V lost 6 bases, and 12 bases had no gene match. The CDR3 spells CASRGAWGQDDGYTF. CDR3 DNA sequence: TGTGCCAGCAGGGGGGCGTGGGGACAGGATGATGGCTACACCTTC.

This clone appeared once. V is TRBV7-6 and J is TRBJ2-1, with TRBD2 matching over 8 bases. The CDR3 is made up of 15 amino acids. The trim removed 2 bases at V and 4 bases at J, leaving 4 bases unmatched. Per germline, CDR1 SGHVS and CDR2 FNYEAQ. CDR3 sequence: CASSLHSGGYNEQFF. For the CDR3, the DNA is TGTGCCAGCAGCTTACACAGCGGGGGATACAATGAGCAGTTCTTC.

The V call is TRBV11-2, the J call TRBJ2-7; perhaps TRBD2 as D (6 bases). Trimming took 5 bases from V and 6 from J, leaving 11 bases between them. This CDR3 has 12 residues. Germline CDR1 reads SGHAT; CDR2 reads FQNNGV. CDR3 sequence: CASSQRVLEQYF. The DNA of the CDR3 is TGTGCCAGCAGCCAGCGGGTACTCGAGCAGTACTTC.

J is TRBJ2-1 and V is TRBV2, with 11 positions matching TRBD1. V was pared by 7 bases and J by 12 bases, with 8 bases of the junction left unmatched. Germline-derived CDR1 and CDR2 are SNHLY and FYNNEI. This CDR3 comprises 13 residues. In DNA, the CDR3 is TGTGCCAGCAACCGGGACAGGGGGATTTTGCAGTTCTTC. This encodes CASNRDRGILQFF.

This chain links TRBV28 with TRBJ2-7; 7 nucleotides agree with TRBD1. CDR1 and CDR2 from the germline V gene are MDHEN and SYDVKM. The V segment lost 5 bases and the J segment 5 bases; nucleotides outside the gene matches: 21. The CDR3 has 18 residues. The CDR3 region is CASSPLQALRQGSNEQYF. CDR3 sequence (DNA): TGTGCCAGCAGTCCCCTCCAGGCTCTCAGACAGGGTTCCAACGAGCAGTACTTC.

This sequence joins TRBV6-5 and TRBJ2-1; 11 bases match TRBD2. With 6 bases clipped from V and 8 bases from J, the junction kept 9 bases outside the gene matches. Germline V gene sequence: CDR1 MNHEY, CDR2 SVGAGI. The CDR3 is 15 amino acids. The DNA of the CDR3 is TGTGCCAGCAGGGACCCCGGGACTAGCGGATATGAGCAGTTCTTC. It encodes CASRDPGTSGYEQFF.

V gene TRBV4-1 combines with J gene TRBJ1-5, with D unresolved. Germline lookup yields CDR1 MGHRA and CDR2 YSYEKL. V lost 1 base and J 7 bases, leaving 11 bases between the germline ends. The CDR3 is 14 residues long. As DNA, the CDR3 is TGCGCCAGCAGCCAAGCCGGGGTTTGGCAGCCCCAGCATTTT. Translation: CASSQAGVWQPQHF.

The chain is built from TRBV7-9 and TRBJ2-1, with TRBD2 matching over 8 bases. CDR3 length: 15 residues. From germline, CDR1 is SEHNR and CDR2 FQNEAQ (reference sequence). Trimming took 5 bases from V and 10 from J; bases not matched to a gene: 13. In DNA form, the CDR3 reads TGTGCCAGCAGCCCGCCGACAGCGGGAGTAGGGGAGCAGTTCTTC. Amino acids: CASSPPTAGVGEQFF.

Note on this clone: This sample includes further DNA sequences coding for the same CDR3. J is TRBJ2-5 and V is TRBV30; weak D call: TRBD2 (6 bases). The V end lost 2 bases, the J end lost 3 bases, and 7 bases lay between the germline ends. CDR3 length: 12 residues. Germline loops: CDR1 GTSNPN, CDR2 SVGIG (reference sequence). CDR3: CAWSTGEETQYF. CDR3 nucleotides: TGTGCCTGGAGTACGGGAGAAGAGACCCAGTACTTC.

The rearrangement joins TRBV25-1 to TRBJ2-2; 7 bases match TRBD2. The germline CDR1 and CDR2 sequences are MGHDK and SYGVNS. The CDR3 contains 15 residues. Germline trimming cut 3 bases from V and 4 bases from J; bases unmatched to any gene: 5. CDR3 in DNA: TGTGCCAGCAGTGACCTGGGACTACGCACCGGGGAGCTGTTTTTT. This translates into CASSDLGLRTGELFF.

V usage is TRBV4-3 and J usage is TRBJ1-1; TRBD1 matches 8 bases. Germline CDR1 and CDR2: LGHNA and YSLEER. V lost 3 bases, J lost 2 bases, and 8 bases stayed unmatched. This CDR3 comprises 16 residues. CDR3 in amino acids: CASSHLWTGLNTEAFF. The CDR3 DNA reads as TGCGCCAGCAGCCACCTCTGGACAGGGCTCAACACTGAAGCTTTCTTT.

The chain recombines TRBV29-1 with TRBJ2-2; 8 bases agree with TRBD2. The CDR3 consists of 15 residues. Germline V CDR1 and CDR2: SQVTM, ANQGSEA. J lost 5 bases, V lost 6 bases, and 11 bases had no gene match. The CDR3 protein is CSVSVGGGGTGELFF. The CDR3 nucleotides are TGCAGCGTCTCCGTCGGGGGGGGAGGAACCGGGGAGCTGTTTTTT.

The genes are TRBV7-9 and TRBJ2-3; possibly TRBD2 for D (6 bases). The germline CDR1 and CDR2 sequences are SEHNR and FQNEAQ (reference sequence). This CDR3 is built from 12 residues. V was clipped by 5 bases and J by 10 bases, with 13 bases between them. This CDR3 is CASSPVGGSQYF. CDR3 nucleotide sequence: TGTGCCAGCAGCCCCGTGGGGGGTTCGCAGTATTTT.

The chain uses TRBV27 and TRBJ1-5; D is unclear. With 10 bases removed from V and 4 bases from J, the gap between germline ends came to 14 bases. Germline CDR1 and CDR2: MNHEY and SMNVEV (reference sequence). CDR3 size: 13 residues. The CDR3 bases are TGTGCCACTGGGCCATTTTCTAATCAGCCCCAGCATTTT. This encodes CATGPFSNQPQHF.

The chain employs TRBV18 and TRBJ2-3; 11 positions match TRBD2. With V trimmed by 0 bases and J by 3 bases, 2 bases remained unmatched. The CDR3 has 16 residues. Germline assignment: CDR1 KGHSH and CDR2 LQKENI. In DNA form, the CDR3 reads TGTGCCAGCTCACCACCGACTAGCGGGACTACAGATACGCAGTATTTT. Protein product: CASSPPTSGTTDTQYF.

For the CDR3, the DNA is TGCAGCGCCGGCGGGACCTATGGCTACACCTTC. Amino acid sequence: CSAGGTYGYTF. The chain combines TRBV29-1 with TRBJ1-2, with a weak D call TRBD1 (5 bases). The germline gives CDR1 SQVTM, CDR2 ANQGSEA. CDR3 length: 11 amino acids. The V and J ends lost 7 bases and 4 bases respectively, with 10 bases between them.

This chain joins TRBV30 and TRBJ1-1; a possible D gene is TRBD1 (6 bases). Trimming stripped 2 bases from V and 7 bases from J, with 14 bases between. The CDR3 contains 13 residues. Germline V gene data show CDR1 as GTSNPN and CDR2 as SVGIG (reference sequence). The CDR3 DNA is TGTGCCTGGAGTACGACAGGACTGGATGAAGCTTTCTTT. It specifies CAWSTTGLDEAFF.

The V call is TRBV5-6, the J call TRBJ2-3; TRBD1 matches 9 bases. V shed 4 bases and J 4 bases; nucleotides not matched to a gene: 7. The CDR3 sequence is 15 residues long. Germline CDR1 and CDR2: SGHDT and YYEEEE. Written as DNA, the CDR3 is TGTGCCAGCAGCATCGGGACAGGGTTTTCAGATACGCAGTATTTT. This encodes CASSIGTGFSDTQYF.

This clone appeared once. The rearrangement links TRBV7-3 to TRBJ2-7, with a tentative D call TRBD2 (5 bases). This CDR3 is built from 15 residues. Germline V gene data show CDR1 as SGHTA and CDR2 as FQGTGA. Trimming removed 0 bases from V and 0 bases from J, with 9 bases in between. The CDR3 nucleotides are TGTGCCAGCAGCTTAACCGCGGGCGGCTCCTACGAGCAGTACTTC. Its protein is CASSLTAGGSYEQYF.

This clone has a handful of counts. The rearrangement joins TRBV9 to TRBJ1-1; D unresolved. In germline, CDR1 is SGDLS, CDR2 YYNGEE. The V and J ends lost 0 bases and 8 bases respectively, with 8 bases between them. CDR3 length: 12 amino acids. CDR3 loop: CASSVERGEAFF. The CDR3 coding sequence is TGTGCCAGCAGCGTAGAAAGAGGAGAAGCTTTCTTT.

The DNA of the CDR3 is TGCGCCAGCAGCCCCGTGGGGGCTAGCACAGATACGCAGTATTTT. Its protein is CASSPVGASTDTQYF. This chain links TRBV5-1 with TRBJ2-3; TRBD1 might be the D (6 bases). CDR3 length: 15 amino acids. Germline V CDR1 and CDR2: SGHRS, YFSETQ. Trimming removed 4 bases from V and 0 bases from J, with 12 bases in between.